The present TCR beta chain was sequenced within a study of T cells in localized non-small cell lung cancer. The count of this clone is one. Its matching antigen is unknown. V lost 1 base to trimming and J lost 5 bases, with 8 bases between them. From germline, CDR1 is MNHEY and CDR2 SMNVEV (reference sequence). The CDR3 totals 14 residues. Sequencing used immunoSEQ multiplex PCR; TCRdb keeps in-frame clones, though not all of them. The profile shows 30,000 to 45,000 clones, roughly 88% of them singletons. Findings and caveats of the study: With higher T cell density in blood came longer overall survival. T cell clonality was highest in uninvolved adjacent lung, above tumor. Since sequencing was restricted to only one region of the tumor, intratumor heterogeneity remains a possibility. A median of approximately 50 clones ranked among the top 100 in tumor appeared in adjacent lung.

The receptor's source is a woman aged 35 to 75 with stage I lung adenocarcinoma. The sample was peripheral blood, taken before any cancer treatment. The chain joins TRBV27 to TRBJ2-2; D is unclear. The chain's CDR3 is CASSLFRDTGELFF. The CDR3 bases are TGTGCCAGCAGTTTATTCCGAGATACCGGGGAGCTGTTTTTT.